This TCR beta chain was captured by sequencing in a study of blood T cell repertoires in COVID-19. The assay was immunoSEQ multiplex PCR, and TCRdb's table has in-frame clones only and misses some. The table includes 260,000 or so clones, around 84% detected once. The CDR3 has 12 amino acids. Trimming removed 8 bases at V and 6 bases at J, with 10 bases between. Sequencing used PBMCs or T cells enriched from blood (not recorded which). This clonotype was sampled from a man between 18 and 35 years old who had recovered from COVID-19. The rearrangement links TRBV12-3 or TRBV12-4 to TRBJ1-4; D may be TRBD1 (6 bases). The CDR3 nucleotides are TGTGCCAGCCGGACAGACTATGAAAAACTGTTTTTT. The encoded protein is CASRTDYEKLFF.